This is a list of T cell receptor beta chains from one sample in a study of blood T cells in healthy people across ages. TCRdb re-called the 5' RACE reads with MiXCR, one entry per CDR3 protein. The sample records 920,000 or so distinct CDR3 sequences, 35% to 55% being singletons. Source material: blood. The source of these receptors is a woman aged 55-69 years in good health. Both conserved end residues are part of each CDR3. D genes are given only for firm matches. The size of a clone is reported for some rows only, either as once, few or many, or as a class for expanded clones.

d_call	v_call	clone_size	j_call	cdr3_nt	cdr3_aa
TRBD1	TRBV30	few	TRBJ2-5	TGTGCCTGGAGTGGACAGGGGGCCAAGACCCAGTACTTC	CAWSGQGAKTQYF
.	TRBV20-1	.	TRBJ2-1	TGCAGTGCCCTTAGGACTGGGACCAATGAGCAGTTCTTC	CSALRTGTNEQFF
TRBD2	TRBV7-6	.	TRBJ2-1	TGTGCCAGCAGCTTAGGCACTAGCGGGAGAGTAACCCGCAATGAGCAGTTCTTC	CASSLGTSGRVTRNEQFF
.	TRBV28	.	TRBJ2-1	TGTGCCAGCGGACTGGGGTACCGTGAGCAGTTCTTC	CASGLGYREQFF
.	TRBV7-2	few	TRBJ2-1	TGTGCCAGCAGCTTAGAACTCTACAATGAGCAGTTCTTC	CASSLELYNEQFF
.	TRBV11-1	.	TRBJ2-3	TGTGCCAGCAGCCCCCCAGGTTCAGATACGCAGTATTTT	CASSPPGSDTQYF
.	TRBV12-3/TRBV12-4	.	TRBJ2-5	TGTGCCAGCAGGGCAGGCGAATTGACCCAGTACTTC	CASRAGELTQYF
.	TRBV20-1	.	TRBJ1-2	TGCAGTGCTAGCTCCAGGGAAGATCGAGACTATGGCTACACCTTC	CSASSREDRDYGYTF
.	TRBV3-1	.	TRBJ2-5	TGTGCCAGCAGCCAAGGAGGGGCAAAACAAGAGACCCAGTACTTC	CASSQGGAKQETQYF
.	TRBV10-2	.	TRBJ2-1	TGCGCCAGCAGTGAGGCCCAAGTCAATGAGCAGTTCTTC	CASSEAQVNEQFF
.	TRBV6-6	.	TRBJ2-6	TGTGCCAGCAGTTGGGCTGTCCCCGGGGCCAACGTCCTGACTTTC	CASSWAVPGANVLTF
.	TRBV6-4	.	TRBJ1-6	TGTGCCAGCAGTAAAACAGAGCAGGATTCACCCCTCCACTTT	CASSKTEQDSPLHF
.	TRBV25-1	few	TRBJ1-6	TGTGCCAGCAGTGAAATGGGGGGCTCACCCCTCCACTTT	CASSEMGGSPLHF
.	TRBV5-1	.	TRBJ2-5	TGCGCCAGCAGCTTAGGGGAGGCGCTCCAAGGGACCCAGTACTTC	CASSLGEALQGTQYF
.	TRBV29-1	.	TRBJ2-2	TGCAGCGTTGATCAGGGGCGCAACGGGGAGCTGTTTTTT	CSVDQGRNGELFF
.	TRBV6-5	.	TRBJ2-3	TGTGCCAGCAGTTGCTCTTCTGCCGCGGGTACGCAGTATTTT	CASSCSSAAGTQYF
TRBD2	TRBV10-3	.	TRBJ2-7	TGTGCCATCAGGACTAGCGGGAATGTTTACGAGCAGTACTTC	CAIRTSGNVYEQYF
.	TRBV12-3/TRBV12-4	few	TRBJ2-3	TGTGCCAGCACCCCTTACGGCACAGATACGCAGTATTTT	CASTPYGTDTQYF
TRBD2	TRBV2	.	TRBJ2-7	TGTGCCAGCAGGTTCCGCACTAGCGGGAGTTTCTACGAGCAGTACTTC	CASRFRTSGSFYEQYF
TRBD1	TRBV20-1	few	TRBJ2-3	TGCAGTGCTAATCCTCGGACAGGGTATTTTGTGCAGTATTTT	CSANPRTGYFVQYF
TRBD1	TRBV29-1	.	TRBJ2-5	TGCAGCGTTAAGGACAGGCAAGGAGGTCGCAATGAGCAGTACTTC	CSVKDRQGGRNEQYF
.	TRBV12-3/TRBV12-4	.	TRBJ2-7	TGTGCCAGCAGTTTGGGGCCATCCCAAGGCTCCTACGAGCAGTACTTC	CASSLGPSQGSYEQYF
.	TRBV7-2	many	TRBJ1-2	TGTGCCAGCAGCTTAGACTGGCGTCGGGGCTACACCTTC	CASSLDWRRGYTF
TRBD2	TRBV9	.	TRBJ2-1	TGTGCCAGCAGCGAATTAGCGGGAGTAGTAGGTGAGCAGTTCTTC	CASSELAGVVGEQFF
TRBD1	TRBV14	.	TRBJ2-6	TGTGCCAGCAGCCAAGGGTTTCCCGGGACAGGGGTAACTGGGGCCAACGTCCTGACTTTC	CASSQGFPGTGVTGANVLTF
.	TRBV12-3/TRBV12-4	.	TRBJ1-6	TGTGCCAGCACCGCTCGACAGTATAATTCACCCCTCCACTTT	CASTARQYNSPLHF
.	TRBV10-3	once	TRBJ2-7	TGTGCCATCAGCTCAGGGGGGCAATCCTACGAGCAGTACTTC	CAISSGGQSYEQYF
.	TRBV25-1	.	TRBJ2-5	TGTGCCAGCAGTGAGACCGGGAGACAAGAGACCCAGTACTTC	CASSETGRQETQYF
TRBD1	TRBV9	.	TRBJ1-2	TGTGCCAGCAGCGTGGGGGACAGACGCTACACCTTC	CASSVGDRRYTF
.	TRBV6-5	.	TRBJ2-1	TGTGCCAGCAGCCACCGGGCCTACAATGAGCAGTTCTTC	CASSHRAYNEQFF
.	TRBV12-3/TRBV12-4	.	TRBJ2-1	TGTGCCAGCAGAAGAGGGGGAATCGGTGAGCAGTTCTTC	CASRRGGIGEQFF
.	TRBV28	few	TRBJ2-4	TGTGCCAGCAGCCTGACCAAAAACATTCAGTACTTC	CASSLTKNIQYF
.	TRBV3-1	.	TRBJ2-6	TGTGCCAGCAGCCCCACCACCGCTAGAGTTGGGGCCAACGTCCTGACTTTC	CASSPTTARVGANVLTF
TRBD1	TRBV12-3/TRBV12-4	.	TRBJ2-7	TGTGCCAGCACCCCTCAACCGGGACAGCAAAGGTCCTACGAGCAGTACTTC	CASTPQPGQQRSYEQYF
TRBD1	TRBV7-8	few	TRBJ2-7	TGTGCCAGCAGCTCCGGACAGGTCACCTACGAGCAGTACTTC	CASSSGQVTYEQYF
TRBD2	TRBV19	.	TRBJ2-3	TGTGCCAGTAGTATACGCCCTAGCGGGTCTAGCACAGATACGCAGTATTTT	CASSIRPSGSSTDTQYF
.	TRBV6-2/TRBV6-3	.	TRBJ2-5	TGTGCCAGCAGTTTTGGAACTAGTGGGGGGTCGGAGACCCAGTACTTC	CASSFGTSGGSETQYF
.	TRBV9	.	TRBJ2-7	TGTGCCAGCAGCGTAGCTCCTGGGAGCTCCTACGAGCAGTACTTC	CASSVAPGSSYEQYF
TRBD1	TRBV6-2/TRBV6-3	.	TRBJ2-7	TGTGCCAGCAGTACCCGGGACAGGGGTTTCGAGCAGTACTTC	CASSTRDRGFEQYF
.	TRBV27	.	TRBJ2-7	TGTGCCAACAGTTTCGGCGGGTCCTACAATGAGCAGTACTTC	CANSFGGSYNEQYF
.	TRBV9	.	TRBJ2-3	TGTGCCAGCAGCGCGGGACGAGCGTTCACAGATACGCAGTATTTT	CASSAGRAFTDTQYF
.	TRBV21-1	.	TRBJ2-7	TGTGCCAGCAGCAAAGGGTGGTATCCTAGCGGAGCCGCACACGAGCAGTACTTC	CASSKGWYPSGAAHEQYF
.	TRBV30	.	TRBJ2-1	TGTGCCTGGAGTGTACTGGCGGGAAAGGATGAGCAGTTCTTC	CAWSVLAGKDEQFF
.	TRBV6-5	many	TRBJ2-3	TGTGCCAGCGGGGAGTACACAGATACGCAGTATTTT	CASGEYTDTQYF
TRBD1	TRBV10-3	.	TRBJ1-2	TGTGTCATCAGTGCCGACAGGGGATATGGCTACACCTTC	CVISADRGYGYTF
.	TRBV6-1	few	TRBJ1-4	TGTGCCAGCAGTGAAAATGCAAAACTGTTTTTT	CASSENAKLFF
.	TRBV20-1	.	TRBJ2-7	TGCAGTGCTAGAGCCCGGGACGCCGCTGTCCACGAGCAGTACTTC	CSARARDAAVHEQYF
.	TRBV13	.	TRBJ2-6	TGTGCCAGCAGCCCCCGGAGGGCCTCTGGGGCCAACGTCCTGACTTTC	CASSPRRASGANVLTF
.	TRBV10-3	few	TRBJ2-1	TGTGCCATCAGTGCCACCATGGCGGGGCCGCAGTTCTTC	CAISATMAGPQFF
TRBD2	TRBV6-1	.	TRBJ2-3	TGTGCCAGCAGTGAAGGACTAGCGGGGTACACAGATACGCAGTATTTT	CASSEGLAGYTDTQYF
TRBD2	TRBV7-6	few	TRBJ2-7	TGTGCCAGCAGCCCCAGACTAGCGGGTTTCTACGAGCAGTACTTC	CASSPRLAGFYEQYF
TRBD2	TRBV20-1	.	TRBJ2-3	TGCAGTGCTAGAGATCCACTAGCGGGAGCTGTAGATACGCAGTATTTT	CSARDPLAGAVDTQYF
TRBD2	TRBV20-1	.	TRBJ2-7	TGCAGTGCTAGTCCGGGACTAGCGGGAGAGATCAACGAGCAGTACTTC	CSASPGLAGEINEQYF
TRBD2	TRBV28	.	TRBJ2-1	TGTGCCAGCAGTATGGGACTAGCGGGCTCAAGCTCCTACAATGAGCAGTTCTTC	CASSMGLAGSSSYNEQFF
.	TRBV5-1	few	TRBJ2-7	TGCGCCAGCAGCTTGGGGATCGATTACTACGAGCAGTACTTC	CASSLGIDYYEQYF